What follows is one T cell receptor (beta chain) and its context. Clones were read by immunoSEQ multiplex PCR, and TCRdb kept only the in-frame ones, dropping some. The data contain approximately 130,000 clones, under 85% of them singletons. The record originates from a study of blood T cell repertoires in COVID-19. For the study at large: The samples span acute and convalescent COVID-19 from the United States, Italy and Spain.

The CDR3 is 14 amino acids. The germline V gene has CDR1 SGHDT and CDR2 YYEEEE. V was pared by 0 bases and J by 6 bases, with 9 bases between. Clinical histories supplied by participants themselves formed the basis of cohort assignment. Two consecutive negative NP/OP PCR tests, clearance, or resolved symptoms defined Cohort 3 recovery. The sequencing input was PBMCs or T cells enriched from blood (not recorded which). The V and J genes are TRBV5-6 and TRBJ1-4; D gene unclear. The sequence was obtained from a man between 25 and 39 years old who had recovered from COVID-19. The CDR3 nucleotides read TGTGCCAGCAGCTTGGCTCGGAGGGATGAAAAACTGTTTTTT. It yields the protein CASSLARRDEKLFF.